This TCR beta chain was documented in a study of Graves' ophthalmopathy and Graves' hyperthyroidism. As the template, RNA transcripts were used to amplify TCR beta CDR3 regions. Amplification began with first-round RT-PCR using HTBI primers, then second-round multiplex PCR was performed. MiXCR was run by TCRdb on the multiplex PCR reads, yielding one entry per CDR3 protein. Among roughly 350,000 distinct CDR3 sequences, about a sixth were seen once, and the ten largest hold about 2.4%. Concerning this clonotype: Its antigen is undetermined.

With V trimmed by 4 bases and J by 2 bases, 5 bases remained unmatched. CDR1 and CDR2 (germline): SGHTA, FQGNSA. This CDR3 region has 15 residues. Hyperthyroidism patients, aged 18 to 65, were newly diagnosed, under 2 months' duration. PBMCs originated in 10 ml of fresh peripheral blood. Study outcomes and limitations: Ophthalmopathy cases were distinguished from stable hyperthyroidism by a 13-signature model, reaching around 88% sensitivity and around 83% specificity.

This TCR came from an adult woman with stable Graves' hyperthyroidism. The chain has TRBV7-2 and TRBJ2-7; TRBD2 aligns across 10 bases. Sequenced material: peripheral blood. The CDR3 DNA follows: TGTGCCAGCAGCTGGTCCGGGACTAGCGCCTACGAGCAGTACTTC. It codes for CASSWSGTSAYEQYF.